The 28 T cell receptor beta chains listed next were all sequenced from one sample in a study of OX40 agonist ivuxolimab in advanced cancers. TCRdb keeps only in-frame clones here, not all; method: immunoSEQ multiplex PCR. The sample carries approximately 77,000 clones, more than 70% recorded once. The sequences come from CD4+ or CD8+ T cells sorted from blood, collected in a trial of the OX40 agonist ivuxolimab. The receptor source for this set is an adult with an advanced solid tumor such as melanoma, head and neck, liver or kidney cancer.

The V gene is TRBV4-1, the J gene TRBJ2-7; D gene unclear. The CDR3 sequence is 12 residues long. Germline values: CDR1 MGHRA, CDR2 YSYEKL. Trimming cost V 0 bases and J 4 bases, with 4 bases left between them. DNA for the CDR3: TGCGCCAGCAGCCAAGATTCATACGAGCAGTACTTC. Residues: CASSQDSYEQYF.

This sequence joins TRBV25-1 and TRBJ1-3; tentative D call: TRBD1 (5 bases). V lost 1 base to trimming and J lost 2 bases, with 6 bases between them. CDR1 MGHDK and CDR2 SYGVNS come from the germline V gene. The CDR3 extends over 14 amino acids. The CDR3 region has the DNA TGTGCCAGCAGTGAATTGACAGCTGGAAACACCATATATTTT. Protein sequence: CASSELTAGNTIYF.

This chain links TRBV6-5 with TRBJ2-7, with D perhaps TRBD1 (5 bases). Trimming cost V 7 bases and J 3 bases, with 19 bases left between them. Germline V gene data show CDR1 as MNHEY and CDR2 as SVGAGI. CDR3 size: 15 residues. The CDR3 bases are TGTGCCAGCACCCTTCGACAGAAGATCAACTACGAGCAGTACTTC. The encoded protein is CASTLRQKINYEQYF.

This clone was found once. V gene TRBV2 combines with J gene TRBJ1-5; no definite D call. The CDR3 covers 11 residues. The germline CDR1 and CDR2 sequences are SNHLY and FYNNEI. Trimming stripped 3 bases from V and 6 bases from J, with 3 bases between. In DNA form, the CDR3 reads TGTGCCAGCAGTGAGGCTCAGCCCCAGCATTTT. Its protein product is CASSEAQPQHF.

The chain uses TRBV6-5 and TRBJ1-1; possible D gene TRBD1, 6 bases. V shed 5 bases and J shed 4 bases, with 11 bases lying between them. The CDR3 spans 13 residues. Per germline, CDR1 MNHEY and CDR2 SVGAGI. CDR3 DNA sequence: TGTGCCAGCAGTACGGGGGCTCCCACTGAAGCTTTCTTT. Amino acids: CASSTGAPTEAFF.

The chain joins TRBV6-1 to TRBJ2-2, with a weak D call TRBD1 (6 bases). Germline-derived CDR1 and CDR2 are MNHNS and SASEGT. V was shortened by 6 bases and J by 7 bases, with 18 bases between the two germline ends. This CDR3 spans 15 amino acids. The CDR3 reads CASRGFTGSGGELFF. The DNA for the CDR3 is TGTGCCAGCAGGGGATTCACAGGGTCTGGCGGGGAGCTGTTTTTT.

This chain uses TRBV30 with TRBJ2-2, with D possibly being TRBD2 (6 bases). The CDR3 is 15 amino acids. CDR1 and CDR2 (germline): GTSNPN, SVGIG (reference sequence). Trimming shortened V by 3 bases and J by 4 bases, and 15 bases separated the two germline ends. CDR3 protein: CAWRERDSRTGELFF. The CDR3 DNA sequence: TGTGCCTGGAGGGAAAGGGACTCGCGCACCGGGGAGCTGTTTTTT.

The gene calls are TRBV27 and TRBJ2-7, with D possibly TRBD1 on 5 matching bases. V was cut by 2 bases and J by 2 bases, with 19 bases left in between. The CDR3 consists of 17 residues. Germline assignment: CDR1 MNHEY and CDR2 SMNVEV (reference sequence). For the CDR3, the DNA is TGTGCCAGCAGTTTAGCCCCCCCATCAGGGATACCCTACGAGCAGTACTTC. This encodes CASSLAPPSGIPYEQYF.

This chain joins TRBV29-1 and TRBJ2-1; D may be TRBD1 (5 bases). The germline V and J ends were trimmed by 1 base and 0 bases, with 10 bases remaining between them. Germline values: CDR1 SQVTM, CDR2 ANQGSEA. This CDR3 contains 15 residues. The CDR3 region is CSVEGWGTSYNEQFF. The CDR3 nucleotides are TGCAGCGTTGAAGGGTGGGGCACCTCCTACAATGAGCAGTTCTTC.

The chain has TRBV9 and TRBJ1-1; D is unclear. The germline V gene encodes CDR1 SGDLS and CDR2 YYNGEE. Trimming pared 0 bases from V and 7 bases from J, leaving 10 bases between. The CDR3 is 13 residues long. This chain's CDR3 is CASSVEPPSEAFF. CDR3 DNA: TGTGCCAGCAGCGTAGAGCCCCCTAGTGAAGCTTTCTTT.

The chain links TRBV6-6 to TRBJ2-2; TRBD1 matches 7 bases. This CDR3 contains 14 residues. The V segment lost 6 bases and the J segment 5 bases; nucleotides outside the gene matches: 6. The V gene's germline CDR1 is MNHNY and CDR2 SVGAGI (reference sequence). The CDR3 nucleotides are TGTGCCAGCAGGCGACAGGGTAGGACCGGGGAGCTGTTTTTT. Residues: CASRRQGRTGELFF.

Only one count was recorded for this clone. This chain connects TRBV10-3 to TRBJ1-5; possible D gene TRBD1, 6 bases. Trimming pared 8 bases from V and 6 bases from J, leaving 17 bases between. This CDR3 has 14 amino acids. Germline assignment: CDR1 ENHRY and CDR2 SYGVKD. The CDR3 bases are TGTGCCATCGGGGGGGACATTTACGGTCAGCCCCAGCATTTT. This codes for CAIGGDIYGQPQHF.

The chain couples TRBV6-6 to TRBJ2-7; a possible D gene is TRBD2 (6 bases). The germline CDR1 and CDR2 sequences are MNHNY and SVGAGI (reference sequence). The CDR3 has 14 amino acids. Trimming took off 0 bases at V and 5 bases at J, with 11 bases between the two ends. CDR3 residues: CASSYSPGVNEQYF. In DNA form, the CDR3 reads TGTGCCAGCAGTTACTCTCCGGGGGTCAACGAGCAGTACTTC.

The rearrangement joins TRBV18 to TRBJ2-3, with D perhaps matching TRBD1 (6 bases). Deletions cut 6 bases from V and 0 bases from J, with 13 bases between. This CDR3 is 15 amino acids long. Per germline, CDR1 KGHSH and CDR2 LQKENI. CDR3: CASSPGVRSTDTQYF. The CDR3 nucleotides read TGTGCCAGCTCCCCAGGGGTGAGGAGCACAGATACGCAGTATTTT.

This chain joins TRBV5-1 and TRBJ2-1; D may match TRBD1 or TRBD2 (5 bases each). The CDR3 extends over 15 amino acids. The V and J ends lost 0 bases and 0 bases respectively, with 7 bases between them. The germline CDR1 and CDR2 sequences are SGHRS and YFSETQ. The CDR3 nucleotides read TGCGCCAGCAGCTTGGTGGGGGTCTCCTACAATGAGCAGTTCTTC. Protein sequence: CASSLVGVSYNEQFF. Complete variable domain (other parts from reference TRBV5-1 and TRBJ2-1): KAGVTQTPRYLIKTRGQQVTLSCSPISGHRSVSWYQQTPGQGLQFLFEYFSETQRNKGNFPGRFSGRQFSNSRSEMNVSTLELGDSALYLCASSLVGVSYNEQFFGPGTRLTVL.

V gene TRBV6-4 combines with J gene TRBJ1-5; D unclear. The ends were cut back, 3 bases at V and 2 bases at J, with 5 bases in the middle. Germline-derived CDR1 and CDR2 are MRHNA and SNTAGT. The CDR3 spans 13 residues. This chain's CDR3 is CASSEEGNQPQHF. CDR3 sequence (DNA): TGTGCCAGCAGTGAAGAGGGCAATCAGCCCCAGCATTTT.

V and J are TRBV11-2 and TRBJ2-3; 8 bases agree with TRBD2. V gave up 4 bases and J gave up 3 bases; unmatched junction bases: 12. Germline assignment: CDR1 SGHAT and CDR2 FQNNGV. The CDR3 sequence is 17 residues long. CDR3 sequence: CASSYPLLAVNTDTQYF. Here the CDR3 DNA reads TGTGCCAGCAGCTATCCATTACTAGCGGTTAATACAGATACGCAGTATTTT.

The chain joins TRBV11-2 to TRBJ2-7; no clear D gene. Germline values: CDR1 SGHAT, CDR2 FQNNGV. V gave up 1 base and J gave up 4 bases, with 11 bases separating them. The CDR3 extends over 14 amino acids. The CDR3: CASSLVSPGYEQYF. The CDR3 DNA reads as TGTGCCAGCAGCTTAGTATCCCCGGGTTACGAGCAGTACTTC. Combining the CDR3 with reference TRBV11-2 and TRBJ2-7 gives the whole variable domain EAGVAQSPRYKIIEKRQSVAFWCNPISGHATLYWYQQILGQGPKLLIQFQNNGVVDDSQLPKDRFSAERLKGVDSTLKIQPAKLEDSAVYLCASSLVSPGYEQYFGPGTRLTVT.

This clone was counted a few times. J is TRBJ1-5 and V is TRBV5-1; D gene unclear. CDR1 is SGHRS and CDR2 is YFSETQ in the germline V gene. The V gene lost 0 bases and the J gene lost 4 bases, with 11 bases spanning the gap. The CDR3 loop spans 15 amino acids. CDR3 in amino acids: CASSLEAAGNQPQHF. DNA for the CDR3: TGCGCCAGCAGCTTGGAGGCAGCGGGTAATCAGCCCCAGCATTTT.

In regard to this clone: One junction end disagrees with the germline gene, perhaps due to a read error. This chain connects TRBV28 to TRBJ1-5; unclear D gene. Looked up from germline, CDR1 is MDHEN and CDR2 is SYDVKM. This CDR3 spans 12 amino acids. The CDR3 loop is CASSFRGLAADF. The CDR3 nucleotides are TGTGCCAGCAGCTTCCGCGGACTTGCAGCAGATTTT.

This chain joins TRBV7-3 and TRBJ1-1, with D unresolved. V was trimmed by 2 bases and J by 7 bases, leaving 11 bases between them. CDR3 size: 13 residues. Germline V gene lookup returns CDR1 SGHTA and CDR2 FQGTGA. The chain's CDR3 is CASSLGPHDEAFF. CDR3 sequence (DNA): TGTGCCAGCAGCTTAGGGCCCCATGATGAAGCTTTCTTT.

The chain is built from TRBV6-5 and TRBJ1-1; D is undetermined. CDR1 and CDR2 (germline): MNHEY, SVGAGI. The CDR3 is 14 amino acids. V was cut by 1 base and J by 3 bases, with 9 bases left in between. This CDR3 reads CASSYLGSYTEAFF. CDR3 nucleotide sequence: TGTGCCAGCAGTTACTTGGGCAGTTACACTGAAGCTTTCTTT.

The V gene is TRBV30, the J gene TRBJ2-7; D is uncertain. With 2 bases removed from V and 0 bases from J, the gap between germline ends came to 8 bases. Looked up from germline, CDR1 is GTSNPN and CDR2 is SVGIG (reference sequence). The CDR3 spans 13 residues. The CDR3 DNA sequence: TGTGCCTGGAGTTTTGTGAGCTCCTACGAGCAGTACTTC. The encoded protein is CAWSFVSSYEQYF.

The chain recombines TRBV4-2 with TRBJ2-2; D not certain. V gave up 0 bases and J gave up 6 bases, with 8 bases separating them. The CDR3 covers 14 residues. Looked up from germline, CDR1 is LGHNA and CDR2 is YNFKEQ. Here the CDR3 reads CASSQEQQAGELFF. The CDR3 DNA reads TGTGCCAGCAGCCAAGAACAGCAGGCCGGGGAGCTGTTTTTT.

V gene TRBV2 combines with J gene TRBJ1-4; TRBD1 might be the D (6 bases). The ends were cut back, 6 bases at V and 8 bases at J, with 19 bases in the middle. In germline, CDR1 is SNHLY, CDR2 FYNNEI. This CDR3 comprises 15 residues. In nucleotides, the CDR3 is TGTGCCAGCAGCGCATCAGGGGCCGCGGGGGAAAAACTGTTTTTT. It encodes CASSASGAAGEKLFF. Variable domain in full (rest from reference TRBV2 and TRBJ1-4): EPEVTQTPSHQVTQMGQEVILRCVPISNHLYFYWYRQILGQKVEFLVSFYNNEISEKSEIFDDQFSVERPDGSNFTLKIRSTKLEDSAMYFCASSASGAAGEKLFFGSGTQLSVL.

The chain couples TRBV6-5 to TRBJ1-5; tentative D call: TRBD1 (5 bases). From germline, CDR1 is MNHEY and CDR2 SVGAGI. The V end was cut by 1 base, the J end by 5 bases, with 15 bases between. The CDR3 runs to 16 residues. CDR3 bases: TGTGCCAGCAGTTACTACGGACAAGTCATGGATCAGCCCCAGCATTTT. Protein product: CASSYYGQVMDQPQHF.

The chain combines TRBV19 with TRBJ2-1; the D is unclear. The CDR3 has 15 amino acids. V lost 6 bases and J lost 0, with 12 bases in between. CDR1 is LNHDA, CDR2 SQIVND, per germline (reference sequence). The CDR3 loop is CASSPDTSSYNEQFF. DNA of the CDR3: TGTGCCAGTAGCCCAGACACAAGCTCCTACAATGAGCAGTTCTTC.

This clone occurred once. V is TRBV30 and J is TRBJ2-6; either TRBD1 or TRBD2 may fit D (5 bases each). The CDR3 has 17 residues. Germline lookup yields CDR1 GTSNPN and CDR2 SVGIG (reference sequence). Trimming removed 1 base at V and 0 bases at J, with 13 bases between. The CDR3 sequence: CAWSGPGPNSGANVLTF. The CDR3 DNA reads TGTGCCTGGAGTGGCCCGGGACCGAACTCTGGGGCCAACGTCCTGACTTTC.